Sequencing of this T cell receptor (beta chain) was carried out in a study of blood T cell repertoires in COVID-19 (dated by TCRdb to 2020 to 2021). General notes on the study: The collaborator samples originated in the United States, Italy and Spain and spanned the acute and convalescent phases of COVID-19. The repertoires were released in a freely available public database intended as a resource for research on the immune response to SARS-CoV-2. The prospective study material was composed of cDNA or gDNA derived from T cells, B-cell-depleted T cells, or PBMCs. Samples were obtained from the ongoing ImmuneRACE study (first 160 participants) and from over a thousand subjects provided by 6 global collaborators. Where available, HLA class I and class II types were obtained from metadata supplied by the sample provider rather than from assay-based typing. Sample metadata almost always included a de-identified subject ID, COVID-19 status, age in years and sex. Deeply sampled blood TCRbeta repertoires from subjects exposed to, actively infected with, or recovered from COVID-19 were included in the dataset. What the authors observed across the whole study: How much clinical and demographic metadata was included differed by source and by participant, and the metadata was provided uncurated.

Concerning this clone: It lacks a known antigen. No much larger clonotype is one base removed from it; base qualities were not supplied.

The collaborating institutions used their own protocols to collect whole blood in K2EDTA tubes. For TCRbeta analysis, collaborators shipped samples as frozen whole blood, isolated PBMCs, or DNA extracted from either of those sample types. The CDR3 runs 18 residues from the cysteine to the phenylalanine. The DNA shown is the 54-base CDR3, in frame from base 1. V is trimmed back by 3 bases and J by 6 bases, and the junction contains 15 bases that no gene match accounts for. CDR1 is given as SGHTS and CDR2 as YDEGEE, both from the germline V gene. TCRbeta CDR3 regions were amplified from genomic DNA by means of the immunoSEQ Assay, a bias-controlled multiplex PCR. The source study handled its data this way. Nucleated cell counts per sample were estimated from amplification of reference gene primers within the assay. Sequence reads were collapsed and filtered to measure the absolute abundance of every unique TCRbeta CDR3 rearrangement. Productive Simpson clonality was computed per sample as the square root of Simpson's diversity index over productive rearrangements. TCRdb stores this immuneACCESS table with in-frame sequences only. Part of the clones is absent; in the studies checked, under half of the shortfall reflects unresolved V genes, and no reason is known for the rest. V and J calls and clone size are as listed in that table; D and trimming were resolved from the DNA. The sample yields 55,000 to 75,000 clones; 88% were counted once. Almost 4% of the sample rests with the top ten.

This chain is built from TRBV5-8 and TRBJ1-2, with 12 bases in between that match TRBD1. This receptor was identified in a human donor in a cohort sampled during active COVID-19. Sequencing was performed on peripheral blood. CDR3 sequence: CASSSPPGDRGLGDGYTF. The base sequence is TGTGCCAGCAGCTCCCCTCCCGGGGACAGGGGGCTTGGGGATGGCTACACCTTC.